The rows below give T cell receptor beta chains drawn from one sample of a study of blood T cell repertoires in COVID-19. The method was immunoSEQ multiplex PCR; TCRdb's version includes in-frame clones alone and lacks a portion of them. The data hold 35,000 to 50,000 clones, with about 85% observed a single time. Sequences were obtained from peripheral blood. The receptors stem from a human donor in a cohort sampled during active COVID-19. The CDR3 runs from the conserved cysteine through the conserved F or W. A D gene is named only where the DNA matches it firmly. The size entry is marked missing in some rows and otherwise reads once, few, many or a size class.

CDR3 protein	CDR3 DNA	D gene	V gene	clone size	J gene
CASSPHRDRGNGELFF	TGCGCCAGCAGCCCTCACCGGGACAGGGGGAATGGGGAGCTGTTTTTT	TRBD1	TRBV5-1	-	TRBJ2-2
CASSLRGSTDTQYF	TGTGCCAGCAGCTTAAGGGGGTCAACAGATACGCAGTATTTT	-	TRBV7-9	few	TRBJ2-3
CASSNINRGGTEAFF	TGCGCCAGCAGTAACATCAACAGGGGAGGAACTGAAGCTTTCTTT	TRBD1	TRBV10-2	-	TRBJ1-1
CASSTSGTGMNEQFF	TGTGCCAGCAGCACTAGTGGAACGGGGATGAATGAGCAGTTCTTC	-	TRBV11-3	-	TRBJ2-1
CASSLGIGTSLITDTQYF	TGTGCCAGCAGCTTGGGGATAGGGACTAGTCTTATCACAGATACGCAGTATTTT	TRBD2	TRBV7-2	once	TRBJ2-3
CASSRGTSGGPNTGELFF	TGCGCCAGCAGCCGAGGGACTAGCGGGGGGCCGAACACCGGGGAGCTGTTTTTT	TRBD2	TRBV5-1	-	TRBJ2-2
CAISDWTGGSTEAFF	TGTGCCATCAGTGACTGGACAGGGGGAAGCACTGAAGCTTTCTTT	TRBD1	TRBV10-3	few	TRBJ1-1
CASGPFGGHEQYF	TGTGCCAGCGGGCCCTTTGGAGGGCACGAGCAGTACTTC	-	TRBV3-1/TRBV3-2	-	TRBJ2-7
CASSPSDRIYGKLFF	TGCGCCAGCAGTCCATCGGACAGGATATATGGAAAACTGTTTTTT	TRBD1	TRBV5-1	-	TRBJ1-4
CASSPPAGVSEQFF	TGTGCCAGCAGCCCCCCAGCGGGGGTAAGTGAGCAGTTCTTC	TRBD2	TRBV9	-	TRBJ2-1
CASSRQANQPQHF	TGTGCCAGCAGTCGCCAGGCTAATCAGCCCCAGCATTTT	-	TRBV27	-	TRBJ1-5
CASSLAWGTFYEQYF	TGTGCCAGCAGCCTGGCGTGGGGGACATTTTACGAGCAGTACTTC	-	TRBV11-2	-	TRBJ2-7
CASSTRDRVNYGYTF	TGTGCCAGCAGCACCCGGGACAGGGTTAACTATGGCTACACCTTC	TRBD1	TRBV7-9	-	TRBJ1-2
CASSFTQGSSYEQYF	TGTGCCAGCAGTTTCACACAGGGGAGCTCCTACGAGCAGTACTTC	TRBD1	TRBV27	few	TRBJ2-7
CASSEGLGVTGELFF	TGCGCCAGCAGTGAGGGTTTAGGGGTCACCGGGGAGCTGTTTTTT	-	TRBV10-2	-	TRBJ2-2
CASSKLREDRGSSYEQYF	TGTGCCAGCAGCAAACTCCGCGAGGACAGGGGAAGCTCCTACGAGCAGTACTTC	-	TRBV21-1	-	TRBJ2-7
CSGTSGQGTSYTF	TGCAGCGGGACGTCGGGACAGGGGACAAGCTACACCTTC	TRBD1	TRBV29-1	-	TRBJ1-2
CASSLKGAKRGNQPQHF	TGTGCCAGCAGTCTTAAGGGGGCCAAAAGGGGCAATCAGCCCCAGCATTTT	TRBD1	TRBV6-6	-	TRBJ1-5
CASSGRGHPNNHEQYF	TGTGCCAGCAGCGGGAGGGGCCATCCGAACAACCACGAGCAGTACTTC	TRBD2	TRBV7-9	-	TRBJ2-7
CASSLTGPSPGSYNSPLHF	TGCGCCAGCAGCTTGACAGGGCCCTCGCCCGGCTCCTATAATTCACCCCTCCACTTT	-	TRBV5-1	-	TRBJ1-6
CASSLVRGRMNTEAFF	TGTGCCAGCAGCTTGGTCAGGGGACGCATGAACACTGAAGCTTTCTTT	-	TRBV5-4	-	TRBJ1-1
CAISESMVASGGVKDTQYF	TGTGCCATCAGTGAGTCGATGGTGGCTAGCGGGGGGGTGAAGGATACGCAGTATTTT	TRBD2	TRBV10-3	-	TRBJ2-3
CASSSQGPAWSDTQYF	TGTGCCAGCAGCTCCCAGGGGCCCGCGTGGTCAGATACGCAGTATTTT	-	TRBV21-1	-	TRBJ2-3
CASSIGGGINEKLFF	TGTGCCAGTAGTATAGGAGGCGGGATCAATGAAAAACTGTTTTTT	-	TRBV19	-	TRBJ1-4
CASSQPDRVNQPQHF	TGCGCCAGCAGCCAACCGGACAGGGTTAATCAGCCCCAGCATTTT	TRBD1	TRBV4-1	once	TRBJ1-5
CASSLGLAHNEQFF	TGTGCCAGCAGCCTCGGACTAGCCCACAATGAGCAGTTCTTC	TRBD2	TRBV9	-	TRBJ2-1
CASSESGRTYEQYF	TGTGCCAGCAGTGAAAGCGGCAGAACCTACGAGCAGTACTTC	-	TRBV6-1	-	TRBJ2-7
CASRPQGDNSPLHF	TGTGCCAGCAGACCGCAGGGTGATAATTCACCCCTCCACTTT	-	TRBV28	-	TRBJ1-6
CASSQDWASGGAKETQYF	TGCGCCAGCAGCCAAGATTGGGCTAGCGGGGGGGCGAAGGAGACCCAGTACTTC	TRBD2	TRBV4-1	-	TRBJ2-5
CAISEPGFQAGGYTF	TGTGCCATCAGTGAACCGGGCTTCCAAGCGGGCGGCTACACCTTC	-	TRBV10-3	-	TRBJ1-2